Listed below are T cell receptor beta chains from one sample, sequenced in a study of beta chain features in type 1 diabetes. Sequencing used immunoSEQ multiplex PCR; TCRdb keeps in-frame clones, though not all of them. The table has under 450,000 clones, about 15% seen once. The sample taken for sequencing was naive CD4+ T cells from blood. These receptors all stem from a man aged 25 to 40 in good health. Each CDR3 is given with its conserved first and last residue. A D gene is named only where the DNA matches it firmly. Expanded clones get a size class; other rows say once, few or many, or leave the size out.

v_call: TRBV18; j_call: TRBJ1-2; d_call: NA; clone_size: few; cdr3_nt: TGTGCCAGCTCACCTGCTTTTTCGGCTAACTATGGCTACACCTTC; cdr3_aa: CASSPAFSANYGYTF
v_call: TRBV7-2; j_call: TRBJ2-5; d_call: TRBD1; clone_size: NA; cdr3_nt: TGTGCCAGCAGATATGCCGGGACAGGGAAAGAGACCCAGTACTTC; cdr3_aa: CASRYAGTGKETQYF
v_call: TRBV11-2; j_call: TRBJ2-3; d_call: NA; clone_size: NA; cdr3_nt: TGTGCCAGCAGCCCCGTTGTGGCAGATACGCAGTATTTT; cdr3_aa: CASSPVVADTQYF
v_call: TRBV7-3; j_call: TRBJ2-1; d_call: NA; clone_size: NA; cdr3_nt: TGTGCCAGCAGCTTAACGTACGGAGGCAATGAGCAGTTCTTC; cdr3_aa: CASSLTYGGNEQFF
v_call: TRBV14; j_call: TRBJ2-1; d_call: NA; clone_size: NA; cdr3_nt: TGTGCCAGCAGCGGGGGATCCTACAATGAGCAGTTCTTC; cdr3_aa: CASSGGSYNEQFF
v_call: TRBV5-4; j_call: TRBJ1-2; d_call: TRBD1; clone_size: NA; cdr3_nt: TGTGCCAGCAGGTACGACAGGGGGCACTATGGCTACACCTTC; cdr3_aa: CASRYDRGHYGYTF
v_call: TRBV6-5; j_call: TRBJ2-2; d_call: NA; clone_size: few; cdr3_nt: TGTGCCAGCAGTTACTCGTCCAGGCGGAACACCGGGGAGCTGTTTTTT; cdr3_aa: CASSYSSRRNTGELFF
v_call: TRBV6-5; j_call: TRBJ2-6; d_call: NA; clone_size: NA; cdr3_nt: TGTGCCAGCAGACTAGGGGAAGCGGGGGCCAACGTCCTGACTTTC; cdr3_aa: CASRLGEAGANVLTF
v_call: TRBV5-6; j_call: TRBJ2-5; d_call: TRBD2; clone_size: few; cdr3_nt: TGTGCCAGCAGCTTGGGACTAGCGGGGTTGGAGACCCAGTACTTC; cdr3_aa: CASSLGLAGLETQYF
v_call: TRBV7-9; j_call: TRBJ1-5; d_call: NA; clone_size: NA; cdr3_nt: TGTGCCAGCAGCTTAGCAGATAATCAGCCCCAGCATTTT; cdr3_aa: CASSLADNQPQHF
v_call: TRBV25-1; j_call: TRBJ2-7; d_call: TRBD1; clone_size: few; cdr3_nt: TGTGCCAGCAGTGGAACAGGGGGCGCAAACGAGCAGTACTTC; cdr3_aa: CASSGTGGANEQYF
v_call: TRBV30; j_call: TRBJ2-6; d_call: NA; clone_size: few; cdr3_nt: TGTGCCTGGAGGGTATGGGGTTGGGCTGGGGCCAACGTCCTGACTTTC; cdr3_aa: CAWRVWGWAGANVLTF
v_call: TRBV2; j_call: TRBJ2-1; d_call: NA; clone_size: NA; cdr3_nt: TGTGCCAGCGGGGCTGGACGGTCGATCAATGAGCAGTTCTTC; cdr3_aa: CASGAGRSINEQFF
v_call: TRBV7-8; j_call: TRBJ1-4; d_call: TRBD1; clone_size: NA; cdr3_nt: TGTGCCAGCAGCTTATCCCGGACAGGGTTTGAAAAACTGTTTTTT; cdr3_aa: CASSLSRTGFEKLFF
v_call: TRBV7-2; j_call: TRBJ2-5; d_call: TRBD1; clone_size: few; cdr3_nt: TGTGCCAGCAGCTTAGCGGCCAGGGGGGAGACCCAGTACTTC; cdr3_aa: CASSLAARGETQYF
v_call: TRBV19; j_call: TRBJ2-5; d_call: TRBD2; clone_size: few; cdr3_nt: TGTGCCAGTAGCACGACTAGCGGGAGCAAGACCCAGTACTTC; cdr3_aa: CASSTTSGSKTQYF
v_call: TRBV7-2; j_call: TRBJ2-3; d_call: NA; clone_size: few; cdr3_nt: TGTGCCAGCAGCTTAGGAGTGGGGGGGCTTCGCACAGATACGCAGTATTTT; cdr3_aa: CASSLGVGGLRTDTQYF
v_call: TRBV27; j_call: TRBJ1-2; d_call: NA; clone_size: few; cdr3_nt: TGTGCCAGCAGTTTAAGGGGAGGAGGGTATGGCTACACCTTC; cdr3_aa: CASSLRGGGYGYTF
v_call: TRBV4-1; j_call: TRBJ1-1; d_call: TRBD1; clone_size: few; cdr3_nt: TGCGCCAGCAGTCGGACAGGTCCCCCATCGGACACTGAAGCTTTCTTT; cdr3_aa: CASSRTGPPSDTEAFF
v_call: TRBV15; j_call: TRBJ2-5; d_call: NA; clone_size: NA; cdr3_nt: TGTGCCACCAGCAAGGGCACGATGGAGACCCAGTACTTC; cdr3_aa: CATSKGTMETQYF
v_call: TRBV29-1; j_call: TRBJ2-7; d_call: NA; clone_size: few; cdr3_nt: TGCAGCGTTGGACTGGGGTCCTACGAGCAGTACTTC; cdr3_aa: CSVGLGSYEQYF
v_call: TRBV18; j_call: TRBJ2-3; d_call: NA; clone_size: many; cdr3_nt: TGTGCCAGCTCACCAACCCTGGGCACAGATACGCAGTATTTT; cdr3_aa: CASSPTLGTDTQYF
v_call: TRBV28; j_call: TRBJ1-2; d_call: NA; clone_size: NA; cdr3_nt: TGTGCCAGCACCCTCTTGGGACGGCAGATGTATGGCTACACCTTC; cdr3_aa: CASTLLGRQMYGYTF
v_call: TRBV6-5; j_call: TRBJ1-2; d_call: NA; clone_size: NA; cdr3_nt: TGTGCCAGCAGTCCTCCGTATCAGAGGCCTTATGGCTACACCTTC; cdr3_aa: CASSPPYQRPYGYTF
v_call: TRBV20-1; j_call: TRBJ2-3; d_call: NA; clone_size: NA; cdr3_nt: TGCAGTGCTAGAGGGGAAGATACGCAGTATTTT; cdr3_aa: CSARGEDTQYF
v_call: TRBV14; j_call: TRBJ1-2; d_call: NA; clone_size: NA; cdr3_nt: TGTGCCAGCAGCCTAGACCGTCACTATGGCTACACCTTC; cdr3_aa: CASSLDRHYGYTF
v_call: TRBV30; j_call: TRBJ2-1; d_call: TRBD2; clone_size: NA; cdr3_nt: TGTGCCTGGAGGACTAGCAGCCACAATGAGCAGTTCTTC; cdr3_aa: CAWRTSSHNEQFF
v_call: TRBV5-4; j_call: TRBJ2-1; d_call: TRBD2; clone_size: NA; cdr3_nt: TGTGCCAGCAGCTCACTAGCGGGAGGACATGAGCAGTTCTTC; cdr3_aa: CASSSLAGGHEQFF
v_call: TRBV2; j_call: TRBJ2-4; d_call: TRBD2; clone_size: NA; cdr3_nt: TGTGCCAGCAGGTACACTCGGACTAGCGGAGCCAAAAACATTCAGTACTTC; cdr3_aa: CASRYTRTSGAKNIQYF
v_call: TRBV28; j_call: TRBJ2-5; d_call: NA; clone_size: few; cdr3_nt: TGTGCCTGCAGGACGGGGATTGGGGGGACCCAGTACTTC; cdr3_aa: CACRTGIGGTQYF
v_call: TRBV4-1; j_call: TRBJ2-5; d_call: NA; clone_size: NA; cdr3_nt: TGCGCCAGCAGCCAATTTTTTGGGACACAAGAGACCCAGTACTTC; cdr3_aa: CASSQFFGTQETQYF
v_call: TRBV7-2; j_call: TRBJ2-5; d_call: NA; clone_size: NA; cdr3_nt: TGTGCCAGCAGCTTCACAGGAGGAGAGACCCAGTACTTC; cdr3_aa: CASSFTGGETQYF
v_call: TRBV9; j_call: TRBJ2-1; d_call: TRBD2; clone_size: few; cdr3_nt: TGTGCCAGCAGCGTACTGATAGCGGGTTACAATGAGCAGTTCTTC; cdr3_aa: CASSVLIAGYNEQFF
v_call: TRBV14; j_call: TRBJ2-1; d_call: NA; clone_size: many; cdr3_nt: TGTGCCAGCAGCCAGCTCGAGGTTGGCAATGAGCAGTTCTTC; cdr3_aa: CASSQLEVGNEQFF
v_call: TRBV20-1; j_call: TRBJ2-3; d_call: NA; clone_size: NA; cdr3_nt: TGCAGTGCTAGCCTGGGGGATACGCAGTATTTT; cdr3_aa: CSASLGDTQYF
v_call: TRBV30; j_call: TRBJ1-1; d_call: NA; clone_size: NA; cdr3_nt: TGTGCCTACCGTTTCCAGGGTTTTCGTACCACTGAAGCTTTCTTT; cdr3_aa: CAYRFQGFRTTEAFF
v_call: TRBV7-2; j_call: TRBJ2-7; d_call: TRBD1; clone_size: few; cdr3_nt: TGTGCCAGCAGCCTCGACAGGGGGGACTACGAGCAGTACTTC; cdr3_aa: CASSLDRGDYEQYF
v_call: TRBV10-3; j_call: TRBJ2-1; d_call: NA; clone_size: few; cdr3_nt: TGTGCCAGCCGCGGGGGCGAAGATGAGCAGTTCTTC; cdr3_aa: CASRGGEDEQFF
v_call: TRBV7-8; j_call: TRBJ2-1; d_call: TRBD1; clone_size: NA; cdr3_nt: TGTGCCAGCAGCTTTCTTTCTTCGGACAGGACCCATGAGCAGTTCTTC; cdr3_aa: CASSFLSSDRTHEQFF
v_call: TRBV2; j_call: TRBJ1-2; d_call: NA; clone_size: NA; cdr3_nt: TGTGCCAGCAGTGACAAGGGTCGCAACTATGGCTACACCTTC; cdr3_aa: CASSDKGRNYGYTF
v_call: TRBV2; j_call: TRBJ1-1; d_call: NA; clone_size: NA; cdr3_nt: TGTGCCAGCTGCCGGGTGGCCTCTGAAGCTTTCTTT; cdr3_aa: CASCRVASEAFF
v_call: TRBV5-1; j_call: TRBJ2-1; d_call: TRBD2; clone_size: few; cdr3_nt: TGCGCCAGCAGCTGGAGTAGCGGGAAGGGCTCCTACAATGAGCAGTTCTTC; cdr3_aa: CASSWSSGKGSYNEQFF
v_call: TRBV30; j_call: TRBJ1-4; d_call: NA; clone_size: NA; cdr3_nt: TGTGCCTGGAGTCCGGGCCTCCGCCTGGGGAGGAAAAATGAAAAACTGTTTTTT; cdr3_aa: CAWSPGLRLGRKNEKLFF
v_call: TRBV25-1; j_call: TRBJ2-3; d_call: TRBD2; clone_size: few; cdr3_nt: TGTGCCAGCCGTAAGGGGAGCGGGGGGCCGGATACGCAGTATTTT; cdr3_aa: CASRKGSGGPDTQYF
v_call: TRBV7-2; j_call: TRBJ2-1; d_call: TRBD1; clone_size: NA; cdr3_nt: TGTGCCAGCAGCAGACAGGGGATTAATGAGCAGTTCTTC; cdr3_aa: CASSRQGINEQFF
v_call: TRBV4-3; j_call: TRBJ1-4; d_call: NA; clone_size: NA; cdr3_nt: TGCGCCAGCAGCCAAGGGCAGGGAGGTGAAAAACTGTTTTTT; cdr3_aa: CASSQGQGGEKLFF
v_call: TRBV25-1; j_call: TRBJ2-7; d_call: NA; clone_size: few; cdr3_nt: TGTGCCAGCAGCATAACAGGGAGCTCCTACGAGCAGTACTTC; cdr3_aa: CASSITGSSYEQYF
v_call: TRBV25-1; j_call: TRBJ1-1; d_call: NA; clone_size: few; cdr3_nt: TGTGCCAGCAGTGACCCCAGGGGTGGGAACACTGAAGCTTTCTTT; cdr3_aa: CASSDPRGGNTEAFF
v_call: TRBV30; j_call: TRBJ2-1; d_call: TRBD2; clone_size: NA; cdr3_nt: TGTGCCTGGAGTGTACTTCGGACTAGCGGGAGGGGTAGCTCCTACAATGAGCAGTTCTTC; cdr3_aa: CAWSVLRTSGRGSSYNEQFF
v_call: TRBV30; j_call: TRBJ1-1; d_call: NA; clone_size: NA; cdr3_nt: TGTGCCTGGGCCCCGGTTCATTTGGCTTTCTTT; cdr3_aa: CAWAPVHLAFF
v_call: TRBV2; j_call: TRBJ2-1; d_call: TRBD2; clone_size: NA; cdr3_nt: TGTGCCAGCAGTGGGCTAGCGGTCGGCAATGAGCAGTTCTTC; cdr3_aa: CASSGLAVGNEQFF
v_call: TRBV7-2; j_call: TRBJ2-5; d_call: NA; clone_size: NA; cdr3_nt: TGTGCCAGCAGCTTAGTAAGGAGCAGGGGCCCCCAAGAGACCCAGTACTTC; cdr3_aa: CASSLVRSRGPQETQYF
v_call: TRBV5-4; j_call: TRBJ2-5; d_call: NA; clone_size: few; cdr3_nt: TGTGCCAGCAGCTTGGATGGGGGAGTGGGGCAAGAGACCCAGTACTTC; cdr3_aa: CASSLDGGVGQETQYF
v_call: TRBV4-3; j_call: TRBJ2-1; d_call: TRBD1; clone_size: NA; cdr3_nt: TGCGCCAGCAGCCAAGTGAGGGGGCTCTTTTACAATGAGCAGTTCTTC; cdr3_aa: CASSQVRGLFYNEQFF
v_call: TRBV11-2; j_call: TRBJ2-5; d_call: NA; clone_size: few; cdr3_nt: TGTGCCAGCAGCTCTGGGGCATACCAAGTGGCCCAGTACTTC; cdr3_aa: CASSSGAYQVAQYF
v_call: TRBV29-1; j_call: TRBJ2-7; d_call: NA; clone_size: NA; cdr3_nt: TGCAGCGTTGAAATGGTCAGGGCCGGCTCCTACGAGCAGTACTTC; cdr3_aa: CSVEMVRAGSYEQYF
v_call: TRBV28; j_call: TRBJ2-1; d_call: TRBD1; clone_size: NA; cdr3_nt: TGTGCCAGCTTTCCTGGGACAGGGGTATCCTACAATGAGCAGTTCTTC; cdr3_aa: CASFPGTGVSYNEQFF
v_call: TRBV7-2; j_call: TRBJ2-1; d_call: TRBD1; clone_size: few; cdr3_nt: TGTGCCAGCAGCCCGGTGACAGGGAACAATGAGCAGTTCTTC; cdr3_aa: CASSPVTGNNEQFF
v_call: TRBV25-1; j_call: TRBJ2-1; d_call: NA; clone_size: NA; cdr3_nt: TGTGCCAGCAGTGAACTTTTGTATGAGCAGTTCTTC; cdr3_aa: CASSELLYEQFF